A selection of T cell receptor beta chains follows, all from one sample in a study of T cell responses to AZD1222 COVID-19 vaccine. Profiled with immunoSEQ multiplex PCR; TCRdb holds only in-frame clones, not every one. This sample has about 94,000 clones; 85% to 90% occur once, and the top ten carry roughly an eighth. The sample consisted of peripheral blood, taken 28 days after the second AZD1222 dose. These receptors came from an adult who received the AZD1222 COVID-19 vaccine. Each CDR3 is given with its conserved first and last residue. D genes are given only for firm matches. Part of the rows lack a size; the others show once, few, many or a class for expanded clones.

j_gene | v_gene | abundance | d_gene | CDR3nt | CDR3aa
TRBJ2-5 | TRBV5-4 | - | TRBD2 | TGTGCCAGCAGCTTGGGGGCGGGGGGGCGCTTGGAGACCCAGTACTTC | CASSLGAGGRLETQYF
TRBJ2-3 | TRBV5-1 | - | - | TGCGCCAGCAGCTATTACTCCTCCACAGATACGCAGTATTTT | CASSYYSSTDTQYF
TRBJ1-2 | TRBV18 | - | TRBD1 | TGTGCCAGCTCACCACTACGGACAGGGGAAAATGGCTACACCTTC | CASSPLRTGENGYTF
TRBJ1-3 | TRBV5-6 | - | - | TGTGCCAGCAGCTTGGGCCCGGGCTGGAGCTCTGGAAACACCATATATTTT | CASSLGPGWSSGNTIYF
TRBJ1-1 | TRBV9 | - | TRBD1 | TGTGCCAGCAGCGTATCGGCAGGGGGCTGGGGAACTGAAGCTTTCTTT | CASSVSAGGWGTEAFF
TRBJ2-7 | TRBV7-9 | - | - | TGTGCCAGCAGCGTGGGAGATTACGAGCAGTACTTC | CASSVGDYEQYF
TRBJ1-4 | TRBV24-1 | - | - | TGTGCCACCAGCGAACCGGGGTCTAATGAAAAACTGTTTTTT | CATSEPGSNEKLFF
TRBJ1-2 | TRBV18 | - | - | TGTGCCAGCTCACCAGGTGAGGATAAGGGCTACACCTTC | CASSPGEDKGYTF
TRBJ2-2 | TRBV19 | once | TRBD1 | TGTGCCAGTAGTAGAAGACAGGGGGCCCTCTCCGGGGAGCTGTTTTTT | CASSRRQGALSGELFF
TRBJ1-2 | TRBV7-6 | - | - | TGTGCCAGCAGCTTAGCGCACCGGGGGACCAGTGGCTACACCTTC | CASSLAHRGTSGYTF
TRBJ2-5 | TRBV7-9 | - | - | TGTGCCAGCAGCTCCCATGGGGGGCGTCAAGAGACCCAGTACTTC | CASSSHGGRQETQYF
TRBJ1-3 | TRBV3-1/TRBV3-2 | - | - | TGTGCCAGCAGCCGAGGGGAGAGGGGGAACACCATATATTTT | CASSRGERGNTIYF
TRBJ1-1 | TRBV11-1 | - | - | TGTGCCAGCGAGGGACTCATCCTGGGGGGAACTGAAGCTTTCTTT | CASEGLILGGTEAFF
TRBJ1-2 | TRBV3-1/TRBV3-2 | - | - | TGTGCCAGCAGTACTCTAGGAAGGGACGGCTACACCTTC | CASSTLGRDGYTF